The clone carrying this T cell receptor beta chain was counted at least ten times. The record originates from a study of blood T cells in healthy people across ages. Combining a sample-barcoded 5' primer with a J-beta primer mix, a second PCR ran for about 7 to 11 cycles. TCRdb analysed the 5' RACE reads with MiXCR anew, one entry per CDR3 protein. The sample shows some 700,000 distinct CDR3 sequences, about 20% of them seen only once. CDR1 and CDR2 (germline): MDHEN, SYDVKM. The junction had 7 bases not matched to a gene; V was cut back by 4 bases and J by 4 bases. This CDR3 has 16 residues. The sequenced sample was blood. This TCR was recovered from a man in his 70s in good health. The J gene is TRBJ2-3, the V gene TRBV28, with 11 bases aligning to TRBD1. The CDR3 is CASSSLLDRGPDTQYF. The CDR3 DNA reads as TGTGCCAGCAGTTCGCTATTGGACAGGGGGCCAGATACGCAGTATTTT.